These 21 T cell receptor beta chains share one sample of origin, sequenced in a study of blood T cell repertoires in COVID-19. This table comes from immunoSEQ multiplex PCR, and its TCRdb copy is limited to in-frame clones, with some not included. The sample holds nearly 95,000 clones, more than 75% seen once. Material: peripheral blood. The source of these receptors is an elderly woman with acute or convalescent COVID-19.

The CDR3 DNA sequence: TGTGCCAGTACTCTAAAGGTTGGGACAGGGATTAGCACTGAAGCTTTCTTT. Translation: CASTLKVGTGISTEAFF. The V call is TRBV19, the J call TRBJ1-1, with 9 nucleotides matching TRBD1. Germline CDR1 LNHDA, CDR2 SQIVND (reference sequence). Losses at the gene ends were 7 bases for V and 4 bases for J; bases not matched to a gene: 16. CDR3 length: 17 residues.

V gene TRBV3-1 (or the pseudogene TRBV3-2) combines with J gene TRBJ2-3, with D hard to call. Between the trimmed V and J ends, which lost 3 bases and 2 bases, there was a span of 6 bases. Germline V gives CDR1 LGHDT, CDR2 YNNKEL (reference sequence). This CDR3 has 13 amino acids. This chain's CDR3 is CASSHWPTDTQYF. The CDR3 DNA reads as TGTGCCAGCAGCCACTGGCCCACAGATACGCAGTATTTT.

The gene calls are TRBV7-9 and TRBJ1-5; 8 bases agree with TRBD1. This CDR3 spans 14 amino acids. Germline V CDR1 and CDR2: SEHNR, FQNEAQ (reference sequence). V trimming: 3 bases; J trimming: 7 bases; junction bases outside the gene matches: 5. In DNA, the CDR3 is TGTGCCAGCAGCTTGACAGGGGATCGACAGCCCCAGCATTTT. This gives the protein CASSLTGDRQPQHF.

V and J are TRBV3-1 (or the pseudogene TRBV3-2) and TRBJ2-5; weak D call: TRBD1 (6 bases). Trimming removed 5 bases at V and 1 base at J, with 14 bases between. The length of the CDR3 is 15 residues. The V gene's germline CDR1 is LGHDT and CDR2 YNNKEL (reference sequence). This CDR3 is CASSSPNRVQETQYF. In DNA form, the CDR3 reads TGTGCCAGCAGCTCCCCTAACAGGGTCCAAGAGACCCAGTACTTC.

About this clone: In the same sample, other DNA sequences code for this CDR3. CDR3 bases: TGTGCCAGCTCACCACCCGGGAACACTGAAGCTTTCTTT. Translated, it gives CASSPPGNTEAFF. The chain combines TRBV18 with TRBJ1-1; D remains unclear. Germline V gives CDR1 KGHSH, CDR2 LQKENI. The CDR3 consists of 13 residues. V shed 0 bases and J shed 1 base, with 3 bases lying between them.

V usage is TRBV18 and J usage is TRBJ1-2; 7 bases fit TRBD1. Trimming at V came to 0 bases and at J to 6 bases, leaving 13 bases not matched to a gene. The CDR3 spans 17 residues. The germline gives CDR1 KGHSH, CDR2 LQKENI. CDR3 residues: CASSPPVGTATRDGYTF. The CDR3 region has the DNA TGTGCCAGCTCACCACCGGTAGGGACAGCTACTCGTGATGGCTACACCTTC.

The chain employs TRBV11-2 and TRBJ1-5, with 10 nucleotides matching TRBD1. In germline, CDR1 is SGHAT, CDR2 FQNNGV. V lost 1 base and J lost 5; bases outside the gene matches: 2. This CDR3 is built from 15 residues. The CDR3 bases are TGTGCCAGCAGCTTAGGGGACAGGGGAGATCAGCCCCAGCATTTT. Translated: CASSLGDRGDQPQHF. Full variable domain (rest looked up from reference TRBV11-2 and TRBJ1-5): EAGVAQSPRYKIIEKRQSVAFWCNPISGHATLYWYQQILGQGPKLLIQFQNNGVVDDSQLPKDRFSAERLKGVDSTLKIQPAKLEDSAVYLCASSLGDRGDQPQHFGDGTRLSIL.

V is TRBV7-9 and J is TRBJ2-3; TRBD2 might be the D (6 bases). CDR3 size: 15 residues. V shed 5 bases and J shed 0 bases, with 12 bases lying between them. Germline assignment: CDR1 SEHNR and CDR2 FQNEAQ (reference sequence). CDR3 sequence reads: CASSDSGESTDTQYF. In DNA, the CDR3 is TGTGCCAGCAGCGATAGCGGAGAGAGCACAGATACGCAGTATTTT.

This clone appeared once. This chain uses TRBV3-1 (or the pseudogene TRBV3-2) with TRBJ2-1, with 12 bases fitting TRBD2. This CDR3 spans 15 amino acids. The V and J ends lost 2 bases and 4 bases, in that order; junction bases with no gene match: 0. Looked up from germline, CDR1 is LGHDT and CDR2 is YNNKEL (reference sequence). CDR3 DNA: TGTGCCAGCAGCCAACTAGCGGGAGGGTACAATGAGCAGTTCTTC. Amino acid sequence: CASSQLAGGYNEQFF.

The chain combines TRBV30 with TRBJ1-2; D may be TRBD1 (6 bases). CDR1 GTSNPN and CDR2 SVGIG come from the germline V gene (reference sequence). The length of the CDR3 is 16 residues. Trimming shortened V by 2 bases and J by 4 bases, and 20 bases separated the two germline ends. The CDR3 sequence is CAWSWRTALYFYGYTF. The DNA of the CDR3 is TGTGCCTGGAGTTGGAGGACAGCCCTTTATTTCTATGGCTACACCTTC.

The chain couples TRBV19 to TRBJ2-2; tentative D call: TRBD2 (6 bases). Germline values: CDR1 LNHDA, CDR2 SQIVND (reference sequence). The CDR3 covers 14 residues. Deletions cut 3 bases from V and 5 bases from J, with 10 bases between. The CDR3 DNA reads as TGTGCCAGTAGTATTACTGGGGGGACCGGGGAGCTGTTTTTT. It codes for CASSITGGTGELFF.

The chain carries TRBV19 and TRBJ1-4, with 10 positions matching TRBD1. The CDR3 is 17 amino acids. The trim removed 2 bases at V and 5 bases at J, leaving 8 bases unmatched. Germline V gene lookup returns CDR1 LNHDA and CDR2 SQIVND (reference sequence). CDR3 nucleotides: TGTGCCAGTAGTATACTCTTCGGACAGGGGGGAAATGAAAAACTGTTTTTT. Protein product: CASSILFGQGGNEKLFF.

The table lists this clone with a count of one. The genes are TRBV28 and TRBJ1-1; no clear D gene. V lost 3 bases and J lost 1, with 6 bases in between. Germline V gene sequence: CDR1 MDHEN, CDR2 SYDVKM. This CDR3 region has 13 residues. This CDR3 reads CASSFQANTEAFF. DNA of the CDR3: TGTGCCAGCAGTTTTCAGGCGAACACTGAAGCTTTCTTT.

V usage is TRBV3-1 (or the pseudogene TRBV3-2) and J usage is TRBJ2-7, with TRBD2 as a possible D gene (6 bases). The germline V gene has CDR1 LGHDT and CDR2 YNNKEL (reference sequence). The CDR3 sequence is 13 residues long. The V end was cut by 7 bases, the J end by 6 bases, with 16 bases between. Here the CDR3 DNA reads TGTGCCAGCAACTTCGCCGGGGACTCCGAGCAGTACTTC. This gives the protein CASNFAGDSEQYF.

This clone was found once. This sequence joins TRBV27 and TRBJ1-6; D perhaps matches TRBD1 (6 bases). V shed 2 bases and J shed 0 bases, with 14 bases lying between them. Looked up from germline, CDR1 is MNHEY and CDR2 is SMNVEV (reference sequence). The CDR3 runs to 18 residues. DNA for the CDR3: TGTGCCAGCAGTTTAATATCGGACAGCAGCTCCTATAATTCACCCCTCCACTTT. Amino acid sequence: CASSLISDSSSYNSPLHF.

The sample holds one count of this clone. This rearrangement joins TRBV5-8 to TRBJ1-1; weak D call: TRBD1 (5 bases). Trimming shortened V by 0 bases and J by 1 base, and 10 bases separated the two germline ends. Germline assignment: CDR1 SGHTS and CDR2 YDEGEE. The CDR3 is 15 amino acids. DNA for the CDR3: TGTGCCAGCAGCTTGGGACAGCGTAAGAACACTGAAGCTTTCTTT. Encoded protein: CASSLGQRKNTEAFF.

The rearrangement uses TRBV19 and TRBJ1-1, with 9 bases matching TRBD1. Germline loops: CDR1 LNHDA, CDR2 SQIVND (reference sequence). The CDR3 totals 14 residues. Unmatched junction bases numbered 5, after V lost 3 bases and J lost 6 bases. The CDR3 region is CASSMTGQGSEAFF. The CDR3 DNA sequence: TGTGCCAGTAGTATGACCGGACAGGGGTCTGAAGCTTTCTTT.

V is TRBV3-1 (or the pseudogene TRBV3-2) and J is TRBJ2-1, with 11 bases lining up with TRBD2. The J segment lost 0 bases and the V segment lost 0 bases, leaving 10 bases of the junction unmatched. The germline gives CDR1 LGHDT, CDR2 YNNKEL (reference sequence). The CDR3 extends over 20 amino acids. CDR3: CASSQDLAGGPPSSYNEQFF. For the CDR3, the DNA is TGTGCCAGCAGCCAAGATCTAGCGGGGGGCCCCCCAAGCTCCTACAATGAGCAGTTCTTC.

The rearrangement joins TRBV6-5 to TRBJ2-7; 8 bases map to TRBD1. With V trimmed by 2 bases and J by 3 bases, 9 bases remained unmatched. Germline V gene sequence: CDR1 MNHEY, CDR2 SVGAGI. This CDR3 is built from 16 residues. As DNA, the CDR3 is TGTGCCAGCAGTTACGGTCGACAGGGGAAAGGCTACGAGCAGTACTTC. It yields the protein CASSYGRQGKGYEQYF.

The chain is built from TRBV27 and TRBJ1-1, with no clear D. Trimming took off 2 bases at V and 0 bases at J, with 19 bases between the two ends. The CDR3 runs 18 residues. Germline lookup yields CDR1 MNHEY and CDR2 SMNVEV (reference sequence). CDR3 bases: TGTGCCAGCAGTTTAAAAATGGCAGGTACAAGAATGAACACTGAAGCTTTCTTT. Translated: CASSLKMAGTRMNTEAFF.

The genes are TRBV7-3 and TRBJ2-1, with 8 bases lining up with TRBD2. V gave up 0 bases and J gave up 7 bases; unmatched junction bases: 11. Germline V gene sequence: CDR1 SGHTA, CDR2 FQGTGA. The CDR3 loop spans 17 amino acids. CDR3 sequence (DNA): TGTGCCAGCAGCTTAACGTTAGGGCGGGGGGCGGAAAATGAGCAGTTCTTC. Translation gives CASSLTLGRGAENEQFF.